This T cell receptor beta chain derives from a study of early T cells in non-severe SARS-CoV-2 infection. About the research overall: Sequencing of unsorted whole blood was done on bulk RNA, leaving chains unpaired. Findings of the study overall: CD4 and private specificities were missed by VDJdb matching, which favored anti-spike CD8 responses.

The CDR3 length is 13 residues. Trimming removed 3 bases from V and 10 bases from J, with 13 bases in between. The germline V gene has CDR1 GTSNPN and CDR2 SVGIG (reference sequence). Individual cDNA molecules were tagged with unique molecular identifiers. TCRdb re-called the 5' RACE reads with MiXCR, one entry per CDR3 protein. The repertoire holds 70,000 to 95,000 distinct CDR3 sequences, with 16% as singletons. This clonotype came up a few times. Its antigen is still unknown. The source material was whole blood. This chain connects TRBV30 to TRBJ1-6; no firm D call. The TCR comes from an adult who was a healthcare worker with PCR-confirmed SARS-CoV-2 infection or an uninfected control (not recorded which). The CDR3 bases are TGTGCCTGGAGGGATAGTAGAGGATCACCCCTCCACTTT. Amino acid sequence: CAWRDSRGSPLHF.